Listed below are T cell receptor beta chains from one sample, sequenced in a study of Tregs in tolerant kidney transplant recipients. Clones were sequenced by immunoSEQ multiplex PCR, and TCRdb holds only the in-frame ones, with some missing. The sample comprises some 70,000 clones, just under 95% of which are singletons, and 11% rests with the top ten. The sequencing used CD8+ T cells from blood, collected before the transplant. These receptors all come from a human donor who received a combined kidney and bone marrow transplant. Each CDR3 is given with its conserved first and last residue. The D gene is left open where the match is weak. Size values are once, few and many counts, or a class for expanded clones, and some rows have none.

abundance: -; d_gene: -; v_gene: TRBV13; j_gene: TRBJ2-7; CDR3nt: TGTGCCAGCAGCAACCAAATAGCCCCGACCTACGAGCAGTACTTC; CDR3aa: CASSNQIAPTYEQYF
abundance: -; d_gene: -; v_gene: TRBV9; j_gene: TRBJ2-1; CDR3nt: TGTGCCAGCAGCGGTAACAATGAGCAGTTCTTC; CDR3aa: CASSGNNEQFF
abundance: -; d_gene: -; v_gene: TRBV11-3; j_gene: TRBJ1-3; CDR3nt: TGTGCCAGCAGCTCGTTATCCGAGGGATCTGGAAACACCATATATTTT; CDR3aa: CASSSLSEGSGNTIYF
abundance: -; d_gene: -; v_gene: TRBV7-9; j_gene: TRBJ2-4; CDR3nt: TGTGCCAGCAGCCTTAGTTTGTCGGGGGCCAAAAACATTCAGTACTTC; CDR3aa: CASSLSLSGAKNIQYF
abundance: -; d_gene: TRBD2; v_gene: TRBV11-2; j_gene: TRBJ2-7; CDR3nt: TGTGCCAGCAGCTCCCGAGGTCGGCCACCGGGAGGCTACGAGCAGTACTTC; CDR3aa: CASSSRGRPPGGYEQYF
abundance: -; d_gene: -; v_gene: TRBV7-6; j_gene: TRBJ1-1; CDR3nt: TGTGCCAGCAGCTCCCCCGATGGAGACAGATGGAACACTGAAGCTTTCTTT; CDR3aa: CASSSPDGDRWNTEAFF
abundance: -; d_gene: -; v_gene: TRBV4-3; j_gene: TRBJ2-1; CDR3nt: TGCGCCAGCAGCCAAGATCTTCGGCAGGGCCCGTACAATGAGCAGTTCTTC; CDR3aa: CASSQDLRQGPYNEQFF
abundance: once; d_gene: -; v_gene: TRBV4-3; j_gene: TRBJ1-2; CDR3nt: TGCGCCAGCAGCCAAGTACAGGGCTGGTATGGCTACACCTTC; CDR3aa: CASSQVQGWYGYTF
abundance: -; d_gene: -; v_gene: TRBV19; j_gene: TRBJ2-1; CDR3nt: TGTGCCAGTAGTATAGTCGTTAGGGCAGGGGCAAACAATGAGCAGTTCTTC; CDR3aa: CASSIVVRAGANNEQFF
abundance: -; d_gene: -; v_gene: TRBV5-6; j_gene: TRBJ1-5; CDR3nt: TGTGCCAGCAGCCGGGAAAATCAGCCCCAGCATTTT; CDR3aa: CASSRENQPQHF
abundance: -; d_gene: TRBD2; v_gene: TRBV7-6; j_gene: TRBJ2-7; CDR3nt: TGTGCCAGCAGCGCGACTAGCGGGAGGGCCTACGAGCAGTACTTC; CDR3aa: CASSATSGRAYEQYF
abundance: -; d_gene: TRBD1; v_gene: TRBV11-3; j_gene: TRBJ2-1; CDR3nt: TGTGCCAGCAGCGGACCCGGGACAGGCTTACACGATGAGCAGTTCTTC; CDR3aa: CASSGPGTGLHDEQFF
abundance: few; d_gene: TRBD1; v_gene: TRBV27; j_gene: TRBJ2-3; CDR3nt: TGTGCCAGCAGACAGGGGGCAGGGGATACGCAGTATTTT; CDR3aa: CASRQGAGDTQYF
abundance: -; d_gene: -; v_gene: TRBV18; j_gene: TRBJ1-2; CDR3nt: TGTGCCAGCTCACCACCGGGGAGGAGCGTTGGCTACACCTTC; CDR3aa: CASSPPGRSVGYTF
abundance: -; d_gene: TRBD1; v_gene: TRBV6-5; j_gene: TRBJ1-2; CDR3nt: TGTGCCAGCAGGCCCGGGACAGGGACGTATGGCTACACCTTC; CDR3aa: CASRPGTGTYGYTF
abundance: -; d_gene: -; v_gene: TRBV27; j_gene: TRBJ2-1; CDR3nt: TGTGCCAGCAGTCCGGGCGGGTACAATGAGCAGTTCTTC; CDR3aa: CASSPGGYNEQFF
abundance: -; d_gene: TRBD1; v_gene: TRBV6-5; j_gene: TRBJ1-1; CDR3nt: TGTGCCAGCAACAGACAGGGGGCTGGCCCAGCTTTCTTT; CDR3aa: CASNRQGAGPAFF
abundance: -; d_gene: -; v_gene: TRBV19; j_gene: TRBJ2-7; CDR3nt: TGTGCCAGTAGTATAGATCTCGGCGGTTCCTACGAGCAGTACTTC; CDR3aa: CASSIDLGGSYEQYF
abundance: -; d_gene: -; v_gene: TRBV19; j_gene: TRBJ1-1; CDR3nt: TGTGCCAGTAGTCAGGGTCTGGGCACTGAAGCTTTCTTT; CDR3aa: CASSQGLGTEAFF
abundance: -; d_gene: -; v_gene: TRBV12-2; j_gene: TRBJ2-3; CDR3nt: TGTGCAAGTCGCTCCTACCTAGCGGGGGGCGCCTCGGATACGCAGTATTTT; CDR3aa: CASRSYLAGGASDTQYF
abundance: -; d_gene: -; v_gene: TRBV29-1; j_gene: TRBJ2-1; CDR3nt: TGCAGCGTTGTTGGTGGACAGATCAGTGAGCAGTTCTTC; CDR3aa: CSVVGGQISEQFF
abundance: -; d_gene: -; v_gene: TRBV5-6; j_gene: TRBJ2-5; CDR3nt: TGTGCCAGCACTCAAGCGCCTAAAGAGACCCAGTACTTC; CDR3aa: CASTQAPKETQYF
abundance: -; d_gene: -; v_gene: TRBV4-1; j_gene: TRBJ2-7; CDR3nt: TGCGCCAGCAGCCATGGAACAGGCGGTAGCTCCTACGAGCAGTACTTC; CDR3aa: CASSHGTGGSSYEQYF
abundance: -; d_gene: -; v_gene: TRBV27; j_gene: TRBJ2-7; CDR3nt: TGTGCCAGCAGTCCAACGACTACCGCCTACGAGCAGTACTTC; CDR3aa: CASSPTTTAYEQYF
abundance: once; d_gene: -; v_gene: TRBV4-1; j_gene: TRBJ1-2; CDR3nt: TGCGCCAGCAGCCAAGCAGCGGGGGGCTGGCTCTATGGCTACACCTTC; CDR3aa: CASSQAAGGWLYGYTF
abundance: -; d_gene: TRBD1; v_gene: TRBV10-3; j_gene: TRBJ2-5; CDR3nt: TGTGCCATCAGTGAGGGTGACAGGGGTAACCAAGAGACCCAGTACTTC; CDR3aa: CAISEGDRGNQETQYF
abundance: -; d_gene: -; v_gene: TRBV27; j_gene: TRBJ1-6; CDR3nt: TGTGCCAGCAGTTTTACTTATAATTCACCCCTCCACTTT; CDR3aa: CASSFTYNSPLHF
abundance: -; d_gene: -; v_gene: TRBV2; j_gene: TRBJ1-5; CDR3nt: TGTGCCAGCATGCCGCCGGGGAGCAATCAGCCCCAGCATTTT; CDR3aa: CASMPPGSNQPQHF
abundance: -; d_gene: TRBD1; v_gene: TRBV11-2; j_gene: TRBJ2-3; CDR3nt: TGTGCCAGCACCACAGGGGCAGATACGCAGTATTTT; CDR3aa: CASTTGADTQYF
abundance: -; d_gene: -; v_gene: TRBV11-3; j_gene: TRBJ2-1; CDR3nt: TGTGCCAGCAGCTTACAGGGATACAATGAGCAGTTCTTC; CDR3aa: CASSLQGYNEQFF
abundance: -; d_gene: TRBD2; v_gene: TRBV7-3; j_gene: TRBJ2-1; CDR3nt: TGTGCCAGCAGCTTAGCTAGCGGGGCGTACTACAATGAGCAGTTCTTC; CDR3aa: CASSLASGAYYNEQFF
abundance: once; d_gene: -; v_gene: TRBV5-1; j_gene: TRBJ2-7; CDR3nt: TGCGCCAGCAGCAGCGGACCTCACCTAGGCTCCTACGAGCAGTACTTC; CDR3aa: CASSSGPHLGSYEQYF
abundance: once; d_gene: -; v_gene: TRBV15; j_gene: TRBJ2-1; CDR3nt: TGTGCCACCAGGACAAGCCCCTACAATGAGCAGTTCTTC; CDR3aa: CATRTSPYNEQFF
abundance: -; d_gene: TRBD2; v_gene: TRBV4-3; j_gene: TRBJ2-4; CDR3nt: TGCGCCAGCAGCCAAGCCTTGGGGGTACTAGCGGGACCAGACATTCAGTACTTC; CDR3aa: CASSQALGVLAGPDIQYF
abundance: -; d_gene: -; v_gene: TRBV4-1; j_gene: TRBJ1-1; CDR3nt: TGCGCCAGCGGAGCTTTGGGTGGTACTGAAGCTTTCTTT; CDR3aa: CASGALGGTEAFF
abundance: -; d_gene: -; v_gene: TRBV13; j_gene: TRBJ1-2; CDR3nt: TGTGCCAGCAGCTCAGGAGGACTGTCAAATGGCTACACCTTC; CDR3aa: CASSSGGLSNGYTF
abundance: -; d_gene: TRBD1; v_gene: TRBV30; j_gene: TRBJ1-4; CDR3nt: TGTGCCTGGAGTGTAGGGACAGGGATGATGGAACTGTTTTTT; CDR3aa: CAWSVGTGMMELFF
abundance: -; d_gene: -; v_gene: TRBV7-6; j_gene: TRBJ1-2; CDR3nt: TGTGCCAGCAGCTCCGGGGTGGCTGGCTACACCTTC; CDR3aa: CASSSGVAGYTF
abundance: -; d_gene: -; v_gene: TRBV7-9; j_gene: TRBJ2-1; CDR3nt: TGTGCCAGCAGCTTAGCTCTGGGGCAGGGGAAATCGAATGAGCAGTTCTTC; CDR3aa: CASSLALGQGKSNEQFF
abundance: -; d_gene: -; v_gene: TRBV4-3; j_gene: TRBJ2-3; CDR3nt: TGCGCCAGCAGCCGCCGGGACTCTCCGGGTACGCAGTATTTT; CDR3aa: CASSRRDSPGTQYF
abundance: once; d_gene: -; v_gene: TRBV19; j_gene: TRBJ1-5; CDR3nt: TGTGCCAGTAGTCAGGGGAAGAGCAATCAGCCCCAGCATTTT; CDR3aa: CASSQGKSNQPQHF
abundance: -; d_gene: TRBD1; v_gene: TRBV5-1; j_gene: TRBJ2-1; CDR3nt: TGCGCCAGCAGCTTGGCCAGGACAGGAACTATCTACAATGAGCAGTTCTTC; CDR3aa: CASSLARTGTIYNEQFF
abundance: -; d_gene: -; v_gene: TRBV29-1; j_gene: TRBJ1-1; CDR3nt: TGCAGCGCCCCACTACAGAACACTGAAGCTTTCTTT; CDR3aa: CSAPLQNTEAFF
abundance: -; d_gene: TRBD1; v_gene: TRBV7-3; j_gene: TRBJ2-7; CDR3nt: TGTGCCAGCAGCTCCCTCTACAGGGGCGAACCCTACGAGCAGTACTTC; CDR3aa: CASSSLYRGEPYEQYF
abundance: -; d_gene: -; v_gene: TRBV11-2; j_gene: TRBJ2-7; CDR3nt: TGTGCCAGCAGCTTAGGAGCAGGGATCTACGAGCAGTACTTC; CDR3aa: CASSLGAGIYEQYF
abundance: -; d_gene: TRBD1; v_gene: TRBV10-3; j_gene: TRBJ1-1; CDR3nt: TGTGCCATCAGTGAGAGGACAGGAATGAACACTGAAGCTTTCTTT; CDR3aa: CAISERTGMNTEAFF
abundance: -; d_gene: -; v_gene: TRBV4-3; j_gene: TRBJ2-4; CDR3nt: TGCGCCAGCAGCCAAGATTCCGTCAGCATTCAGTACTTC; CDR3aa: CASSQDSVSIQYF
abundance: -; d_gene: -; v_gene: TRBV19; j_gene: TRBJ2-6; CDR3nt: TGTGCCAGTAGCACAGGATTCCCCTCTTCTGGGGCCAACGTCCTGACTTTC; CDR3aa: CASSTGFPSSGANVLTF
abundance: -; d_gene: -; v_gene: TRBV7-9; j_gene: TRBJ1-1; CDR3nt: TGTGCCAGCGCGGGACTCAACACTGAAGCTTTCTTT; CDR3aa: CASAGLNTEAFF
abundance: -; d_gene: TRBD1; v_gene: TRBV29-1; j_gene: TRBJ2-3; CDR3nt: TGCAGCGTTGAAGAGGGGACAGGGAGGATATCAGATACGCAGTATTTT; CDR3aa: CSVEEGTGRISDTQYF
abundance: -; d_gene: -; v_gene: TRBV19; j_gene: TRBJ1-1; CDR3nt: TGTGCCAGTAGTCCCGCGGGGGGAACCACTGAAGCTTTCTTT; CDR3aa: CASSPAGGTTEAFF
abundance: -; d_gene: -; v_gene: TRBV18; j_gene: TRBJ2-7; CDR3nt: TGTGCCAGCTCACCAGCCGGGGTTTCGGGCTCCTACGAGCAGTACTTC; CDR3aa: CASSPAGVSGSYEQYF
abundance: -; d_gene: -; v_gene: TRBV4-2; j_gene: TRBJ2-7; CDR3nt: TGTGCCAGCGCCACAGGGCACCTCTCCTACGAGCAGTACTTC; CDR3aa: CASATGHLSYEQYF
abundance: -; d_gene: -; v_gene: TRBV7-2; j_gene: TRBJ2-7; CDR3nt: TGTGCCAGCAGCTTAGTAATGCGACAACCCTCCTACGAGCAGTACTTC; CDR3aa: CASSLVMRQPSYEQYF
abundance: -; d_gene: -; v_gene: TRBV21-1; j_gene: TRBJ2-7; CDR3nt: TGTGCCAGCAGCGGACAGGGGTACGAGCAGTACTTC; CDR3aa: CASSGQGYEQYF
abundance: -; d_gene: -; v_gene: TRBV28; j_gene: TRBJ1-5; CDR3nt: TGTGCCAGCAGCGCCTACCGACAGGGCAATCAGCCCCAGCATTTT; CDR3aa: CASSAYRQGNQPQHF
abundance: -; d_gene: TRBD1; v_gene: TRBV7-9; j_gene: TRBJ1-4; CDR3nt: TGTGCCAGCAGCCTTTCCTATGGACAGGGGGATGAAAAACTGTTTTTT; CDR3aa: CASSLSYGQGDEKLFF
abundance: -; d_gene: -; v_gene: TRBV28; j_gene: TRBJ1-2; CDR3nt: TGTGCCAGCATGGGAGGGGTGTACTTCAATGGCTACACCTTC; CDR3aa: CASMGGVYFNGYTF
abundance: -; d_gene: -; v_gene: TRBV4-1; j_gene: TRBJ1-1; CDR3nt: TGCGCCAGCAGGCCGACAGGTGGCACTGAAGCTTTCTTT; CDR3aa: CASRPTGGTEAFF
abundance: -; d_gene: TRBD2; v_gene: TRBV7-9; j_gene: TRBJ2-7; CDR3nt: TGTGCCAGCAGCTCCGGTGGTCTAGCGGCCTCCTACGAGCAGTACTTC; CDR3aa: CASSSGGLAASYEQYF